Presented here are 7 T cell receptor beta chains from one specimen sequenced in a study of vaccination and CD4 T cells after COVID-19. Treatment defined: approximately nine-day PBMC culture with coronavirus spike peptide pools or control peptides (ViraFEST assay). Sequencing of cultured CD4+ T cell DNA used the Oncomine TCR Beta short-read assay. TCRdb used MiXCR to reprocess the PCR reads, holding one entry per CDR3 protein. The sample includes some 10,000 distinct CDR3 sequences, 67% of them seen just once. Antigen specificity for these receptors is unknown. Sequenced sample: CD4+ T cells from blood, cultured in vitro. Source of these receptors: a human donor who had recovered from COVID-19.

This clonotype is a singleton in its sample. The gene calls are TRBV5-4 and TRBJ2-7; D might be TRBD2 (6 bases). CDR3 length: 15 amino acids. The V gene's germline CDR1 is SGHNT and CDR2 YYREEE (reference sequence). V was clipped by 3 bases and J by 6 bases, with 19 bases between them. The CDR3 nucleotides are TGTGCCAGCAGCTACCCGTCTTCGGGGGTTAGCGAGCAGTACTTC. This translates into CASSYPSSGVSEQYF.

The chain has TRBV20-1 and TRBJ2-2; TRBD1 or TRBD2 may be the D gene (6 bases each). The CDR3 has 14 residues. With 0 bases removed from V and 7 bases from J, the gap between germline ends came to 12 bases. CDR1 DFQATT and CDR2 SNEGSKA come from the germline V gene (reference sequence). CDR3 coding DNA: TGCAGTGCTAGAGAGAGGGGGGCGAACGGGGAGCTGTTTTTT. Amino acid sequence: CSARERGANGELFF.

The genes are TRBV5-4 and TRBJ2-5; maybe TRBD1 (6 bases). This CDR3 is 14 amino acids long. CDR1 and CDR2 from the germline V gene are SGHNT and YYREEE (reference sequence). V was trimmed by 3 bases and J by 2 bases, leaving 11 bases between them. The CDR3 region has the DNA TGTGCCAGCAGCTCAACAGGGTCACAAGAGACCCAGTACTTC. Its translation: CASSSTGSQETQYF. The full variable domain, in which reference TRBV5-4 and TRBJ2-5 provide the parts outside the CDR3, is ETGVTQSPTHLIKTRGQQVTLRCSSQSGHNTVSWYQQALGQGPQFIFQYYREEENGRGNFPPRFSGLQFPNYSSELNVNALELDDSALYLCASSSTGSQETQYFGPGTRLLVL.

The chain combines TRBV28 with TRBJ2-3, with 9 bases lining up with TRBD1. The germline V gene encodes CDR1 MDHEN and CDR2 SYDVKM. With 6 bases clipped from V and 5 bases from J, the junction kept 3 bases outside the gene matches. This CDR3 comprises 13 residues. The CDR3 sequence: CASRTGGRDTQYF. CDR3 DNA: TGTGCCAGCAGGACAGGGGGAAGAGATACGCAGTATTTT.

This rearrangement joins TRBV20-1 to TRBJ2-7; 15 bases are shared with TRBD2. Germline V lookup: CDR1 DFQATT, CDR2 SNEGSKA (reference sequence). Unmatched junction bases numbered 3, after V lost 2 bases and J lost 1 base. CDR3 size: 16 residues. The CDR3 sequence is CSARTGTSGGSYEQYF. CDR3 DNA sequence: TGCAGTGCTAGAACCGGGACTAGCGGGGGGTCCTACGAGCAGTACTTC.

By share, this clonotype counts as large (0.1 to 1%). J is TRBJ2-3 and V is TRBV9; D is tentatively TRBD1 or TRBD2 (5 bases each). Trimming cost V 4 bases and J 4 bases, with 16 bases left between them. Germline values: CDR1 SGDLS, CDR2 YYNGEE. The CDR3 runs to 15 residues. The CDR3 nucleotides are TGTGCCAGCAGCCTAAGTTGGGGGATCGCAGATACGCAGTATTTT. It encodes CASSLSWGIADTQYF.

The chain recombines TRBV6-4 with TRBJ1-1, with D uncertain. The CDR3 is 13 residues long. Germline loops: CDR1 MRHNA, CDR2 SNTAGT. Deletions cut 4 bases from V and 0 bases from J, with 6 bases between. The CDR3 coding sequence is TGTGCCAGCAGTGTCGATTTGAACACTGAAGCTTTCTTT. Its translation is CASSVDLNTEAFF.